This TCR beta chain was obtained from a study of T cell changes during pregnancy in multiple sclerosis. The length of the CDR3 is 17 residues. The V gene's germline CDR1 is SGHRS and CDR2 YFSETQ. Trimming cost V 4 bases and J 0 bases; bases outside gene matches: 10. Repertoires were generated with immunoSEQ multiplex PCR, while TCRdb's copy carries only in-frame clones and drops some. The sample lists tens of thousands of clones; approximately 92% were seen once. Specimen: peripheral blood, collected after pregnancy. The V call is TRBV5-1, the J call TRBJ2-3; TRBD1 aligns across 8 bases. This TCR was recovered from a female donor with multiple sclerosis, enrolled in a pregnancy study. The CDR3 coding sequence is TGCGCCAGCAGCGACCCCCGGACAGGGCTTAGCACAGATACGCAGTATTTT. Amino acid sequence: CASSDPRTGLSTDTQYF.